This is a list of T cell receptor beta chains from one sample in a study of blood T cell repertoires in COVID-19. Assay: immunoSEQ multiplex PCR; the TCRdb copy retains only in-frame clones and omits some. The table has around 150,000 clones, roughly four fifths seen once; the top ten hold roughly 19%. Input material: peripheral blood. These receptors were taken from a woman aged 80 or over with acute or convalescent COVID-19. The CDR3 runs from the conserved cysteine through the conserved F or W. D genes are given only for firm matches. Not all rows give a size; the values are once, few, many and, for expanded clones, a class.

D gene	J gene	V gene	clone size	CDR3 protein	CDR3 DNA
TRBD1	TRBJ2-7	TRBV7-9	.	CASSSARDRGLYYEQYF	TGTGCCAGCAGCTCCGCACGGGACAGGGGGCTATACTACGAGCAGTACTTC
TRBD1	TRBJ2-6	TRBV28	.	CASSLPGQGVPGANVLTF	TGTGCCAGCAGTTTACCGGGACAGGGGGTTCCTGGGGCCAACGTCCTGACTTTC
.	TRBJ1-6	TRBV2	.	CASSVRGGSPLHF	TGTGCCAGCAGTGTCAGGGGTGGATCACCCCTCCACTTT
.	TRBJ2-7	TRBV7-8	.	CASSLVSSSYEQYF	TGTGCCAGCAGCTTAGTTTCTAGCTCCTACGAGCAGTACTTC
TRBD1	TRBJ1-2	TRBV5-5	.	CASSSGQGNTYGYTF	TGTGCCAGCAGCTCGGGACAGGGGAATACCTATGGCTACACCTTC
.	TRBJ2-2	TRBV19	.	CASKDWGENTGELFF	TGTGCCAGTAAGGATTGGGGGGAGAACACCGGGGAGCTGTTTTTT
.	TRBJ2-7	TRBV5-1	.	CASHLGGGLQYF	TGCGCCAGTCACCTGGGAGGGGGTCTGCAGTACTTC
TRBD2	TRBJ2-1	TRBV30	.	CAWSDSGGASEQFF	TGTGCCTGGAGTGATAGCGGGGGGGCTAGTGAGCAGTTCTTC
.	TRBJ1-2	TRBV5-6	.	CASSNRVGDGYTF	TGTGCCAGCAGCAACAGGGTCGGGGATGGCTACACCTTC
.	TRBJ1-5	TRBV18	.	CASSPPGLNLAQHF	TGTGCCAGCTCACCGCCGGGACTCAATTTGGCCCAGCATTTT
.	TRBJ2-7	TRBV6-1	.	CASSDPRSSYEQYF	TGTGCCAGCAGTGATCCCCGGAGCTCCTACGAGCAGTACTTC
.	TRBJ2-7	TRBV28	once	CASRQGIHEQYF	TGTGCCAGCAGGCAGGGCATCCACGAGCAGTACTTC
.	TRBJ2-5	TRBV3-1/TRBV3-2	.	CASSQVPDRRTETQYF	TGTGCCAGCAGCCAAGTCCCCGACAGGAGGACTGAGACCCAGTACTTC
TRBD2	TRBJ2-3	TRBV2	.	CASTLSLAGEVDTQYF	TGTGCCAGCACCTTATCACTAGCGGGAGAGGTAGATACGCAGTATTTT
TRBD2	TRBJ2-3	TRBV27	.	CASSFFLAGGLASTDTQYF	TGTGCCAGCAGTTTTTTTCTAGCGGGAGGCCTGGCAAGCACAGATACGCAGTATTTT
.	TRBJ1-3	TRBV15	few	CATSRSGFSSGNTIYF	TGTGCCACCAGCAGGTCAGGTTTTAGCTCTGGAAACACCATATATTTT
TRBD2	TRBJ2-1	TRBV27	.	CASSRTAGARDNEQFF	TGTGCCAGCAGTAGGACAGCGGGAGCCAGGGACAATGAGCAGTTCTTC
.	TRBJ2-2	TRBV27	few	CASSLSDRINTGELFF	TGTGCCAGCAGTTTATCAGACAGGATCAACACCGGGGAGCTGTTTTTT
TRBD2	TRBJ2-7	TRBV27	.	CASSFWSSGNYEQYF	TGTGCCAGCAGTTTTTGGTCTAGCGGAAACTACGAGCAGTACTTC
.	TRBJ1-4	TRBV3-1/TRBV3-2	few	CASSQAFSGSGNEKLFF	TGTGCCAGCAGCCAAGCTTTCTCAGGGAGCGGGAATGAAAAACTGTTTTTT
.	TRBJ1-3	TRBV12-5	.	CASGLVQGGGVGSGNTIYF	TGTGCTAGTGGTTTGGTACAGGGTGGGGGCGTGGGGTCTGGAAACACCATATATTTT
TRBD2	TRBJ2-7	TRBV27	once	CASGLGGVREQYF	TGTGCCAGCGGCCTGGGGGGGGTACGCGAGCAGTACTTC
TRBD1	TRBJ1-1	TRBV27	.	CASSWGTGNTEAFF	TGTGCCAGCAGTTGGGGGACAGGGAACACTGAAGCTTTCTTT
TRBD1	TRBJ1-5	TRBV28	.	CASSLGTGGHQPQHF	TGTGCCAGCAGTTTAGGGACAGGGGGCCATCAGCCCCAGCATTTT
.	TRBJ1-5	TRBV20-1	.	CSASRTGTHQPQHF	TGCAGTGCTAGTCGTACAGGGACCCATCAGCCCCAGCATTTT
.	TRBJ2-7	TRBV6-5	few	CASRYIGGHEQYF	TGTGCCAGCAGGTATATAGGAGGCCACGAGCAGTACTTC
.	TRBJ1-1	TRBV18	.	CASSAGEWTEAFF	TGTGCCAGCTCGGCAGGGGAATGGACTGAAGCTTTCTTT
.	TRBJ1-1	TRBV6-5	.	CASSRGNTEAFF	TGTGCCAGCAGCAGGGGGAACACTGAAGCTTTCTTT
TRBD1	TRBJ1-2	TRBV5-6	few	CASSPDTGGPFYGYTF	TGTGCCAGCAGCCCCGATACAGGGGGACCCTTCTATGGCTACACCTTC
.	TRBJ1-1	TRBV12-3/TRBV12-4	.	CASSSEGDTEAFF	TGTGCCAGCAGTTCCGAGGGGGACACTGAAGCTTTCTTT
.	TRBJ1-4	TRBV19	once	CASSIRFSDEKLFF	TGTGCCAGTAGTATTCGGTTTTCGGATGAAAAACTGTTTTTT
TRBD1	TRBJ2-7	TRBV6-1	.	CASSEGTGPYEQYF	TGTGCCAGCAGTGAAGGGACAGGGCCCTACGAGCAGTACTTC
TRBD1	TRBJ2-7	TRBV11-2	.	CASSQDRGSYEQYF	TGTGCCAGCAGCCAGGACAGGGGTTCTTACGAGCAGTACTTC
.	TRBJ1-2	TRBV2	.	CASSPQDYGYTF	TGTGCCAGCAGTCCACAGGATTATGGCTACACCTTC
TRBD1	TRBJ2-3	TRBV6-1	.	CASSEQGADTQYF	TGTGCCAGCAGTGAACAGGGGGCAGATACGCAGTATTTT
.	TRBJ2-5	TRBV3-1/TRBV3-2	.	CASSRIQGRETQYF	TGTGCCAGCAGCCGAATACAGGGGAGGGAGACCCAGTACTTC
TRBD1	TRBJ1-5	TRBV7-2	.	CASSLTGGARQPQHF	TGTGCCAGCAGTCTTACAGGGGGCGCGAGGCAGCCCCAGCATTTT
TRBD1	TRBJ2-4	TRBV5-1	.	CASSPGGSDIQYF	TGCGCCAGCAGCCCAGGGGGATCAGACATTCAGTACTTC
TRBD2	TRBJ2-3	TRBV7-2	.	CASSPTSGVLTDTQYF	TGTGCCAGCAGCCCGACTAGCGGGGTCCTCACAGATACGCAGTATTTT
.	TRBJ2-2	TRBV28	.	CASSSSGLNTGELFF	TGTGCCAGCAGTTCTTCAGGACTGAACACCGGGGAGCTGTTTTTT